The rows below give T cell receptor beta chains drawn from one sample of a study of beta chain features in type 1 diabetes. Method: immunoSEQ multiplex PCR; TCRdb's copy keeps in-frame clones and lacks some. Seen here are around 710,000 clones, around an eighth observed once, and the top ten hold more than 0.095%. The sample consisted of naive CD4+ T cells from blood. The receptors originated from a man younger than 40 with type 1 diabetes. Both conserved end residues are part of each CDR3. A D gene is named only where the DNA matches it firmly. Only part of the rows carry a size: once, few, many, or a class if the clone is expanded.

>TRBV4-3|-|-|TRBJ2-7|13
CASSQDTVYEQYF
TGCGCCAGCAGCCAAGATACCGTTTACGAGCAGTACTTC
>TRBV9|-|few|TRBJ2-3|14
CASSVGSITDTQYF
TGTGCCAGCAGCGTTGGATCGATCACAGATACGCAGTATTTT
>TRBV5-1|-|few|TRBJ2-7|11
CASSPGYEQYF
TGCGCCAGCAGCCCGGGTTACGAGCAGTACTTC
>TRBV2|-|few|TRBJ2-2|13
CASSEAARGELFF
TGTGCCAGCAGCGAGGCTGCCAGGGGGGAGCTGTTTTTT
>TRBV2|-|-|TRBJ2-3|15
CASSVNGASTDTQYF
TGTGCCAGCAGTGTAAACGGGGCTAGCACAGATACGCAGTATTTT
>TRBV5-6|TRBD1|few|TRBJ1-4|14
CASSSGQFNEKLFF
TGTGCCAGCAGCTCGGGACAGTTTAATGAAAAACTGTTTTTT
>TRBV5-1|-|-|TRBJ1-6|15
CASSLAGAYNSPLHF
TGCGCCAGCAGCTTGGCGGGAGCCTATAATTCACCCCTCCACTTT
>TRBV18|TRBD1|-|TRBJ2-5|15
CASSPAMDRVETQYF
TGTGCCAGCTCACCTGCAATGGACAGGGTAGAGACCCAGTACTTC
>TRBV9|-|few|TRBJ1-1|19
CASSVEEGGTGRFRTEAFF
TGTGCCAGCAGCGTAGAGGAAGGGGGAACAGGGCGGTTTAGGACTGAAGCTTTCTTT
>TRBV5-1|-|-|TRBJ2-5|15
CASSLSQAGMETQYF
TGCGCCAGCAGCTTGTCGCAGGCAGGGATGGAGACCCAGTACTTC
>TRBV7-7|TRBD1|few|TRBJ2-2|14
CASSRQGSDGELFF
TGTGCCAGCAGCAGACAGGGAAGCGACGGGGAGCTGTTTTTT
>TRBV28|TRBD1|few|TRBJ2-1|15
CASSQPGDRVNEQFF
TGTGCCAGCAGCCAACCCGGGGACAGGGTTAATGAGCAGTTCTTC
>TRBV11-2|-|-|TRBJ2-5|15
CASSAPGVWRQTQYF
TGTGCCAGCAGCGCTCCAGGGGTATGGAGACAGACCCAGTACTTC
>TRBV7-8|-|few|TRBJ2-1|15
CASSVSDFSYNEQFF
TGTGCCAGCAGCGTGTCGGACTTCTCCTACAATGAGCAGTTCTTC
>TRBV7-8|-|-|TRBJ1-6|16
CASTRGSRDSNSPLHF
TGTGCCAGCACTCGAGGGAGCAGGGATAGTAATTCACCCCTCCACTTT
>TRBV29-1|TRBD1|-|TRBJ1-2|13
CSARQGGDYGYTF
TGCAGCGCTCGACAGGGCGGAGACTATGGCTACACCTTC
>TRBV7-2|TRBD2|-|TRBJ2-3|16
CASSTGLAGGQDTQYF
TGTGCCAGCAGCACGGGACTAGCGGGGGGACAAGATACGCAGTATTTT
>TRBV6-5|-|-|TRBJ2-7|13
CASSYSYSYEQYF
TGTGCCAGCAGTTACTCATACAGCTACGAGCAGTACTTC
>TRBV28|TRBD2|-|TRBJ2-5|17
CASSNPLSAGGQETQYF
TGTGCCAGCAGCAACCCTCTCTCAGCGGGGGGGCAAGAGACCCAGTACTTC
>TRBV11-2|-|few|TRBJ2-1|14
CASKMGGSYNEQFF
TGTGCCAGCAAGATGGGAGGCTCCTACAATGAGCAGTTCTTC
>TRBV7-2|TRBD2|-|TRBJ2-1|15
CASSQTSGTYNEQFF
TGTGCCAGCAGCCAGACTAGCGGAACCTACAATGAGCAGTTCTTC
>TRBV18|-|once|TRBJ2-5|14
CASSPPSGGETQYF
TGTGCCAGCTCACCTCCCTCAGGCGGCGAGACCCAGTACTTC
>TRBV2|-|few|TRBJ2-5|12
CASSERRETQYF
TGTGCCAGCAGTGAGAGAAGAGAGACCCAGTACTTC
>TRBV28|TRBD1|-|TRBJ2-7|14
CASTRGGQGYEQYF
TGTGCCAGCACGAGGGGCGGACAGGGCTACGAGCAGTACTTC
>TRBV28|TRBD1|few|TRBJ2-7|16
CASSLGTGGLGYEQYF
TGTGCCAGCAGTTTAGGGACAGGGGGCTTGGGCTACGAGCAGTACTTC
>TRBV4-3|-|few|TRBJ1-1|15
CASSQGVGQNTEAFF
TGCGCCAGCAGCCAAGGTGTAGGGCAGAACACTGAAGCTTTCTTT
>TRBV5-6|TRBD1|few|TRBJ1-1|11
CASGTGAGAFF
TGTGCCAGCGGAACAGGGGCTGGCGCTTTCTTT
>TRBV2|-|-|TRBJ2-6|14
CASIWAAGANVLTF
TGTGCCAGCATCTGGGCGGCTGGGGCCAACGTCCTGACTTTC
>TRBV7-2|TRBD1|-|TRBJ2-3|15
CASSFSTGLTDTQYF
TGTGCCAGCAGCTTTTCGACAGGGCTCACAGATACGCAGTATTTT
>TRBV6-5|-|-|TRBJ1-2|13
CASSYGYGGGYTF
TGTGCCAGCAGTTACGGGTACGGGGGTGGCTACACCTTC
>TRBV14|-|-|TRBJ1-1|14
CASSQVAGATEAFF
TGTGCCAGCAGCCAAGTAGCAGGGGCCACTGAAGCTTTCTTT
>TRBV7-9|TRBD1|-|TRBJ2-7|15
CASSSWGTESYEQYF
TGTGCCAGCAGCTCCTGGGGGACAGAATCCTACGAGCAGTACTTC
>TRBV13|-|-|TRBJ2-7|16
CASSLRRQPTRREQYF
TGTGCCAGCAGCTTACGGAGACAGCCTACGAGAAGAGAGCAGTACTTC
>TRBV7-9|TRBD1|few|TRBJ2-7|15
CASSAGTGNLNEQYF
TGTGCCAGCAGCGCAGGGACAGGTAACTTGAACGAGCAGTACTTC
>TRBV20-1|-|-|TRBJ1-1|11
CSARAAPEAFF
TGCAGTGCTAGAGCGGCTCCTGAAGCTTTCTTT
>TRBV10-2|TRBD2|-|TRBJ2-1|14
CASRIAGAGNEQFF
TGCGCCAGCAGAATAGCGGGCGCTGGGAATGAGCAGTTCTTC
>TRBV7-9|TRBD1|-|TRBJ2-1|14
CAGDRGTSYNEQFF
TGTGCCGGGGACAGGGGTACTTCCTACAATGAGCAGTTCTTC
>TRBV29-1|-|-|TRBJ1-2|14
CSVEAFGAEPGYTF
TGCAGCGTTGAAGCGTTCGGGGCCGAACCTGGCTACACCTTC
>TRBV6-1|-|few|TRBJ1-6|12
CASTVSWSPLHF
TGTGCCAGCACGGTTTCCTGGTCACCCCTCCACTTT
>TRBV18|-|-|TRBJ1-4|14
CASSSTASREKLFF
TGTGCCAGCTCATCGACAGCTAGTCGAGAAAAACTGTTTTTT
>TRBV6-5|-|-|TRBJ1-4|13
CASSSTANEKLFF
TGTGCCAGCAGTTCTACTGCGAATGAAAAACTGTTTTTT
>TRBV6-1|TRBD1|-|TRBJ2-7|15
CASSINGDSTYEQYF
TGTGCCAGCAGTATCAATGGGGACAGCACCTACGAGCAGTACTTC
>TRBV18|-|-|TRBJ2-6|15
CASSPVHTGANVLTF
TGTGCCAGCTCACCGGTACACACTGGGGCCAACGTCCTGACTTTC
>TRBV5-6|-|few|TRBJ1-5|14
CASSFWVNNQPQHF
TGTGCCAGCAGCTTTTGGGTTAACAATCAGCCCCAGCATTTT
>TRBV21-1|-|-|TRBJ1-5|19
CASSKVDREGSREDQPQHF
TGTGCCAGCAGCAAAGTGGACAGGGAAGGAAGTAGGGAGGATCAGCCCCAGCATTTT
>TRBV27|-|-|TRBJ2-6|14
CASSFSSGANVLTF
TGTGCCAGCAGTTTCAGCTCTGGGGCCAACGTCCTGACTTTC
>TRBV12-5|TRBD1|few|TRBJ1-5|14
CASRTGDSNQPQHF
TGTGCTAGCCGGACAGGGGATAGCAATCAGCCCCAGCATTTT
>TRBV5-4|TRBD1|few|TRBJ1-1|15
CASSPRQGKNTEAFF
TGTGCCAGCAGCCCCAGACAGGGGAAGAACACTGAAGCTTTCTTT
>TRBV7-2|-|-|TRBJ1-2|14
CASSPRSGDYGYTF
TGTGCCAGCAGCCCCCGGAGTGGAGACTATGGCTACACCTTC
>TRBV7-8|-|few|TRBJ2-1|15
CASSLAPTGTNEQFF
TGTGCCAGCAGCTTAGCCCCGACAGGGACTAATGAGCAGTTCTTC
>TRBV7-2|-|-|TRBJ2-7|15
CASSLPGTPRLEQYF
TGTGCCAGCAGCTTACCCGGGACTCCCCGGCTCGAGCAGTACTTC
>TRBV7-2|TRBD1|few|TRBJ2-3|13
CASSRQGADTQYF
TGTGCCAGCAGCCGACAGGGGGCAGATACGCAGTATTTT
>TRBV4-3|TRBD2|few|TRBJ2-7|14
CASSQGLAIDEQYF
TGCGCCAGCAGCCAGGGACTAGCGATTGACGAGCAGTACTTC
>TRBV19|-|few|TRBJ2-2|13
CASKNPMAGELFF
TGTGCCAGTAAGAACCCCATGGCCGGGGAGCTGTTTTTT
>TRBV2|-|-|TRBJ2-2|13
CASSKQETGELFF
TGTGCCAGCAGTAAACAGGAGACCGGGGAGCTGTTTTTT